What follows is one T cell receptor beta chain and its context. No cognate antigen has been identified for it. No per-base quality is available; no much larger clone lies one base away. Libraries were prepared through the immunoSEQ multiplex PCR assay. TCRdb limited this immuneACCESS table to in-frame rearrangements with V and J called. A share of clones is missing; checked studies link under half to unresolved V genes, and the rest is unexplained. This sample comprises 50,000 or so clones, approximately 85% of them detected only once. The ten largest clonotypes hold 3% to 4% of the sample. The sample is drawn from a study of control samples from healthy donors and cancer patients (dated by TCRdb to 2020 to 2021). The V end gives up 0 bases and the J end 11 bases, leaving 6 bases in the junction not matched to a gene. Inclusive of the bounding cysteine and phenylalanine, the CDR3 is 15 residues long. Of all the DNA, just the CDR3 is kept, 45 bases in frame from base 1. For CDR1 and CDR2, the germline V gene (reference sequence) lists MNHNY and SVGAGI.

Source material: blood. This clonotype originated in a man in his fifties in good health. This chain is built from TRBV6-6 and TRBJ2-5, and 13 junction bases match TRBD2. The bases are TGTGCCAGCAGTTACTCCGGACTAGCGGGGGCTCAGCAGTACTTC. Its translation is CASSYSGLAGAQQYF.